A single sample gave rise to the 29 T cell receptor beta chains below, sequenced in a study of T cell repertoires in cytomegalovirus infection. One entry per CDR3 protein, called by TCRdb with MiXCR from the reads. Among more than 150,000 distinct CDR3 sequences listed, less than 25% were seen once. Material for sequencing was PBMCs. These receptors were obtained from a human donor in good health (CMV status not recorded). Some clones in this sample may be carry-over from other donors' samples.

This chain joins TRBV30 and TRBJ2-1; D is perhaps TRBD1 (6 bases). Trimming cost V 4 bases and J 0 bases, with 34 bases left between them. The germline V gene encodes CDR1 GTSNPN and CDR2 SVGIG (reference sequence). The CDR3 runs 22 residues. CDR3 in DNA: TGTGCCTGGAACCGTACCTGTCCCGGGACACCTACGACATCAAGCTCCTACAATGAGCAGTTCTTC. This translates into CAWNRTCPGTPTTSSSYNEQFF.

This clonotype was observed a handful of times. The CDR3 DNA sequence: TGTGCCAGCAGCGAATCAGGGGGTGGGCCCTCCACTGAAGCTTTCTTT. This codes for CASSESGGGPSTEAFF. The chain couples TRBV3-1 to TRBJ1-1; 7 positions match TRBD1. The CDR3 spans 16 residues. V lost 5 bases to trimming and J lost 4 bases; unmatched junction nucleotides: 13. Germline CDR1 and CDR2: LGHDT and YNNKEL (reference sequence). The full variable domain, in which reference TRBV3-1 and TRBJ1-1 provide the parts outside the CDR3, is DTAVSQTPKYLVTQMGNDKSIKCEQNLGHDTMYWYKQDSKKFLKIMFSYNNKELIINETVPNRFSPKSPDKAHLNLHINSLELGDSAVYFCASSESGGGPSTEAFFGQGTRLTVV.

This chain connects TRBV27 to TRBJ2-1, with 8 bases that match TRBD1. Germline V gene sequence: CDR1 MNHEY, CDR2 SMNVEV (reference sequence). V lost 2 bases to trimming and J lost 6 bases; unmatched junction nucleotides: 6. The CDR3 extends over 15 amino acids. The CDR3 reads CASSLVTGGINEQFF. For the CDR3, the DNA is TGTGCCAGCAGTTTAGTTACAGGGGGAATCAATGAGCAGTTCTTC.

The J gene is TRBJ2-7, the V gene TRBV20-1; either TRBD1 or TRBD2 may fit D (5 bases each). This CDR3 region has 12 residues. Germline V gives CDR1 DFQATT, CDR2 SNEGSKA (reference sequence). V dropped 2 bases and J dropped 6 bases, with 11 bases sitting between them. CDR3 region: CSARSGPSEQYF. CDR3 DNA: TGCAGTGCTAGATCGGGACCGAGCGAGCAGTACTTC.

There are many counts of this clonotype. This chain joins TRBV20-1 and TRBJ2-1; D possibly corresponds to TRBD1 (5 bases). Germline V lookup: CDR1 DFQATT, CDR2 SNEGSKA (reference sequence). The CDR3 has 14 residues. Deletions cut 5 bases from V and 0 bases from J, with 11 bases between. In nucleotides, the CDR3 is TGCAGTGCTGCGCCAGGGATCTCCTACAATGAGCAGTTCTTC. The encoded protein is CSAAPGISYNEQFF.

This clonotype occurred a few times. CDR3 protein: CASSQEDGASGSSRYNEQFF. The CDR3 DNA reads TGCGCCAGCAGCCAAGAAGACGGGGCTAGCGGGAGTAGTAGGTACAATGAGCAGTTCTTC. The chain has TRBV4-3 and TRBJ2-1, with TRBD2 matching over 10 bases. CDR1 and CDR2 (germline): LGHNA, YSLEER. The CDR3 has 20 residues. The V and J ends lost 0 bases and 4 bases, in that order; junction bases with no gene match: 15.

Note on this clonotype: This sequence may be a read error, since a much larger clone differs from it by one base. This chain connects TRBV7-6 to TRBJ2-1; the match to TRBD2 covers 8 bases. Germline V gene sequence: CDR1 SGHVS, CDR2 FNYEAQ. The CDR3 loop spans 15 amino acids. V lost 5 bases, J lost 3 bases, and 6 bases stayed unmatched. In DNA form, the CDR3 reads TGTGCCAGCAGCCTGTCCGCGGGGGGCTACAATGAGCAGTTCTTC. Protein sequence: CASSLSAGGYNEQFF.

The chain employs TRBV7-9 and TRBJ2-7, with D possibly being TRBD1 or TRBD2 (5 bases each). Germline V gene data show CDR1 as SEHNR and CDR2 as FQNEAQ (reference sequence). The CDR3 consists of 13 residues. V lost 5 bases to trimming and J lost 13 bases, with 21 bases between them. CDR3 region: CASSPRGTARVYF. CDR3 in DNA: TGTGCCAGCAGCCCCCGTGGGACGGCCCGGGTATACTTC.

The J gene is TRBJ2-7, the V gene TRBV6-5; D could derive from TRBD1 or TRBD2 (5 bases each). V dropped 2 bases and J dropped 2 bases, with 10 bases sitting between them. Germline values: CDR1 MNHEY, CDR2 SVGAGI. CDR3 length equals 14 residues. The CDR3 DNA sequence: TGTGCCAGCAGTTACGTCGGGGCGGCCTACGAGCAGTACTTC. It specifies CASSYVGAAYEQYF.

This clonotype appeared a single time. The J gene is TRBJ1-1, the V gene TRBV12-3 or TRBV12-4; D unresolved. CDR3 length equals 11 residues. The V end was cut by 7 bases, the J end by 5 bases, with 8 bases between. CDR3: CASMGITEAFF. The CDR3 nucleotides read TGTGCCAGCATGGGAATTACTGAAGCTTTCTTT.

The genes are TRBV11-2 and TRBJ2-1; the D is unclear. The germline CDR1 and CDR2 sequences are SGHAT and FQNNGV. The ends were cut back, 1 base at V and 8 bases at J, with 12 bases in the middle. This CDR3 region has 14 residues. The CDR3 DNA follows: TGTGCCAGCAGCTTAGTAGTCCGGTCAGATGAGCAGTTCTTC. This encodes CASSLVVRSDEQFF.

This rearrangement joins TRBV18 to TRBJ2-3, with D maybe TRBD2 (5 bases). There are 15 residues in the CDR3. V was clipped by 2 bases and J by 2 bases, with 11 bases between them. The V gene's germline CDR1 is KGHSH and CDR2 LQKENI. CDR3 coding DNA: TGTGCCAGCTCACCATCCTGGAGGTTCACAGATACGCAGTATTTT. The encoded protein is CASSPSWRFTDTQYF.

In its sample, this clonotype was seen a few times. This chain links TRBV12-3 or TRBV12-4 with TRBJ2-1, with D possibly TRBD1 on 6 matching bases. The CDR3 runs 15 residues. The V end was cut by 4 bases, the J end by 3 bases, with 13 bases between. The CDR3 DNA is TGTGCCAGCAGTTCCAGGGGAAAAAGCTACAATGAGCAGTTCTTC. Translation gives CASSSRGKSYNEQFF.

A few counts support this clonotype. V is TRBV15 and J is TRBJ1-1; the match to TRBD1 covers 8 bases. The CDR3 is 15 amino acids. The germline V gene has CDR1 LNHNV and CDR2 YYDKDF (reference sequence). The V and J ends lost 4 bases and 2 bases, in that order; junction bases with no gene match: 6. CDR3 region: CATSISGTGNTEAFF. In DNA form, the CDR3 reads TGTGCCACCAGCATCTCCGGGACAGGAAACACTGAAGCTTTCTTT. Looking up the rest from reference TRBV15 and TRBJ1-1 gives the full variable domain: DAMVIQNPRYQVTQFGKPVTLSCSQTLNHNVMYWYQQKSSQAPKLLFHYYDKDFNNEADTPDNFQSRRPNTSFCFLDIRSPGLGDTAMYLCATSISGTGNTEAFFGQGTRLTVV.

V is TRBV6-2 or TRBV6-3 and J is TRBJ2-2; 10 positions agree with TRBD2. The CDR3 extends over 16 amino acids. V was clipped by 5 bases and J by 5 bases; unmatched bases: 8. The germline V gene has CDR1 MNHEY and CDR2 SVGEGT. For the CDR3, the DNA is TGTGCCAGCAGTGAACGGACGACTAGCGGGACCGGGGAGCTGTTTTTT. This encodes CASSERTTSGTGELFF.

V and J are TRBV5-1 and TRBJ2-1; tentatively, D is TRBD2 (6 bases). Germline V gene sequence: CDR1 SGHRS, CDR2 YFSETQ. V lost 4 bases to trimming and J lost 2 bases, with 25 bases between them. This CDR3 has 19 residues. The CDR3 region is CASSTGRRSWAGPYNEQFF. CDR3 nucleotide sequence: TGCGCCAGCAGCACCGGACGGAGAAGCTGGGCGGGGCCCTACAATGAGCAGTTCTTC.

V is TRBV29-1 and J is TRBJ2-3, with TRBD2 matching 7 bases. The CDR3 loop spans 13 amino acids. CDR1 SQVTM and CDR2 ANQGSEA come from the germline V gene. The V and J ends lost 5 bases and 4 bases, in that order; junction bases with no gene match: 6. The CDR3: CSVITSVADTQYF. The CDR3 DNA reads TGCAGCGTTATAACTAGCGTAGCAGATACGCAGTATTTT.

This clonotype was picked up a small number of times. The rearrangement links TRBV28 to TRBJ1-1; TRBD1 matches at 7 bases. After removal of 3 bases from V and 4 bases from J, the junction contained 5 bases not matched to a gene. The CDR3 is 14 residues long. CDR1 is MDHEN, CDR2 SYDVKM, per germline. The CDR3 DNA sequence: TGTGCCAGCAGTTTCAAGGGGGCCGTCACTGAAGCTTTCTTT. Its translation: CASSFKGAVTEAFF.

This clonotype has just a few counts. This sequence joins TRBV4-1 and TRBJ1-3; D unclear. The germline gives CDR1 MGHRA, CDR2 YSYEKL. The CDR3 extends over 13 amino acids. V was clipped by 3 bases and J by 3 bases, with 6 bases between them. CDR3 in amino acids: CASSQLGGNTIYF. As DNA, the CDR3 is TGCGCCAGCAGCCAGCTGGGTGGAAACACCATATATTTT.

V usage is TRBV28 and J usage is TRBJ2-7; no firm D call. The CDR3 covers 12 residues. The germline V gene has CDR1 MDHEN and CDR2 SYDVKM. V was cut by 8 bases and J by 2 bases, with 10 bases left in between. CDR3 DNA: TGTGCCAGCCAAGTTCCCCCCTACGAGCAGTACTTC. This translates into CASQVPPYEQYF. Complete variable domain (other parts from reference TRBV28 and TRBJ2-7): DVKVTQSSRYLVKRTGEKVFLECVQDMDHENMFWYRQDPGLGLRLIYFSYDVKMKEKGDIPEGYSVSREKKERFSLILESASTNQTSMYLCASQVPPYEQYFGPGTRLTVT.

The genes are TRBV4-1 and TRBJ1-5; D is possibly TRBD1 (5 bases). Germline loops: CDR1 MGHRA, CDR2 YSYEKL. The CDR3 loop spans 16 amino acids. V lost 0 bases and J 8 bases, leaving 17 bases between the germline ends. Here the CDR3 DNA reads TGCGCCAGCAGCCAAGATCCCGGGGGGGTGTCAAAGCCCCAGCATTTT. As protein: CASSQDPGGVSKPQHF.

The chain combines TRBV19 with TRBJ2-3, with no clear D. CDR3 length: 12 amino acids. Germline V gene data show CDR1 as LNHDA and CDR2 as SQIVND (reference sequence). Trimming shortened V by 6 bases and J by 8 bases, and 12 bases separated the two germline ends. CDR3 in amino acids: CASRSAEATQYF. The DNA of the CDR3 is TGTGCCAGTAGGTCGGCAGAGGCTACGCAGTATTTT.

In this sample, this clonotype turned up a few times. This chain joins TRBV7-9 and TRBJ2-7, with D perhaps TRBD1 or TRBD2 (5 bases each). V lost 6 bases, J lost 0 bases, and 12 bases lay in between. The CDR3 length is 14 residues. Germline V gene sequence: CDR1 SEHNR, CDR2 FQNEAQ (reference sequence). CDR3 bases: TGTGCCAGCAGTACGGGACGCATCTCCTACGAGCAGTACTTC. Protein product: CASSTGRISYEQYF.

This clonotype was counted between two and nine times. V gene TRBV7-6 combines with J gene TRBJ2-1, with 13 bases matching TRBD2. Germline values: CDR1 SGHVS, CDR2 FNYEAQ. This CDR3 has 19 amino acids. The ends lost 4 bases at V and 7 bases at J; junction bases unmatched: 16. The DNA of the CDR3 is TGTGCCAGCAGCTCTGACGAGCCAGGGACTAGCGGGGATGGTAATGAGCAGTTCTTC. Protein product: CASSSDEPGTSGDGNEQFF.

The rearrangement uses TRBV28 and TRBJ1-5; 7 positions match TRBD1. V was pared by 6 bases and J by 7 bases, with 6 bases of the junction left unmatched. Germline values: CDR1 MDHEN, CDR2 SYDVKM. The CDR3 spans 13 residues. The CDR3 DNA sequence: TGTGCCAGCAGGAACCAGGGGGTCCAGCCCCAGCATTTT. This sequence encodes CASRNQGVQPQHF.

This clonotype has just a few counts. The chain uses TRBV20-1 and TRBJ1-5; TRBD1 matches 8 bases. J was trimmed by 7 bases and V by 1 base; bases with no gene match: 12. CDR3 size: 16 residues. The V gene's germline CDR1 is DFQATT and CDR2 SNEGSKA (reference sequence). The CDR3: CSARAQPNRGGQPQHF. For the CDR3, the DNA is TGCAGTGCTAGAGCCCAACCGAACAGGGGGGGCCAGCCCCAGCATTTT.

This clonotype was counted once. The rearrangement joins TRBV7-8 to TRBJ2-4, with TRBD1 matching 8 bases. CDR1 is SGHVS, CDR2 FQNEAQ, per germline. The CDR3 totals 17 residues. V gave up 4 bases and J gave up 0 bases; unmatched junction bases: 8. The CDR3 DNA follows: TGTGCCAGCAGCTCGGGGACAGGTCCACTAGCCAAAAACATTCAGTACTTC. Protein sequence: CASSSGTGPLAKNIQYF. Together with reference TRBV7-8 and TRBJ2-4, the CDR3 gives the full variable domain: GAGVSQSPRYKVAKRGQDVALRCDPISGHVSLFWYQQALGQGPEFLTYFQNEAQLDKSGLPSDRFFAERPEGSVSTLKIQRTQQEDSAVYLCASSSGTGPLAKNIQYFGAGTRLSVL.

This chain joins TRBV28 and TRBJ2-5; 12 bases line up with TRBD2. The germline gives CDR1 MDHEN, CDR2 SYDVKM. CDR3 length equals 17 residues. V lost 3 bases, J lost 5 bases, and 10 bases stayed unmatched. The CDR3 DNA reads as TGTGCCAGCAGTTTTCCGGGACTAGCGGGCCAAAAGGAGACCCAGTACTTC. The encoded protein is CASSFPGLAGQKETQYF. Using reference TRBV28 and TRBJ2-5 for the parts outside the CDR3, the full variable domain is DVKVTQSSRYLVKRTGEKVFLECVQDMDHENMFWYRQDPGLGLRLIYFSYDVKMKEKGDIPEGYSVSREKKERFSLILESASTNQTSMYLCASSFPGLAGQKETQYFGPGTRLLVL.

This clonotype was picked up a small number of times. The chain joins TRBV20-1 to TRBJ1-2, with D possibly matching TRBD1 (5 bases). The CDR3 totals 12 residues. Germline assignment: CDR1 DFQATT and CDR2 SNEGSKA (reference sequence). The germline V and J ends were trimmed by 6 bases and 1 base, with 9 bases remaining between them. The CDR3 region is CSAPDNNYGYTF. The CDR3 bases are TGCAGTGCCCCGGACAATAACTATGGCTACACCTTC.